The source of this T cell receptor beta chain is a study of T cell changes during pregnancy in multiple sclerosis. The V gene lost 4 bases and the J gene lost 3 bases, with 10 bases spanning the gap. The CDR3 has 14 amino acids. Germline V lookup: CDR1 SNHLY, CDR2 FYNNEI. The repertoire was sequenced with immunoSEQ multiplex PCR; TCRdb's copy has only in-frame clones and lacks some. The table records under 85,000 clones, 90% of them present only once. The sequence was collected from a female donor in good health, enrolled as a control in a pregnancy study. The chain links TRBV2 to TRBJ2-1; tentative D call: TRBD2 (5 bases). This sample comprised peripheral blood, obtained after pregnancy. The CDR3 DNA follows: TGTGCCAGCAGTGCCAGTAGCGTCTACAATGAGCAGTTCTTC. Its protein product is CASSASSVYNEQFF.